This record looks at one T cell receptor beta chain sequence and its context. This record comes from a study of blood T cell repertoires in COVID-19. Across the whole study: COVID-19 samples from acute and convalescent phases originated in the United States, Italy and Spain.

The authors' processing: Counts of nucleated cells, estimated from reference gene primer amplification, were obtained. This table comes from immunoSEQ multiplex PCR, and its TCRdb copy is limited to in-frame clones, with some not included. That table supplies the V and J calls and clone size; D and trimming were determined from the DNA. The profile shows 250,000 to 300,000 clones, 85% to 90% of them singletons. This CDR3 spans 13 amino acids. The V and J ends lost 6 bases and 8 bases respectively, with 11 bases between them. Per the germline V gene, CDR1 is SNHLY and CDR2 is FYNNEI. The chain links TRBV2 to TRBJ1-6; TRBD1 is a possible D gene (5 bases). Sequencing input: peripheral blood. The source is a young man with active or convalescent COVID-19. CDR3 sequence (DNA): TGTGCCAGCAGCCCTCTCAGGGATTCACCCCTCCACTTT. Its protein is CASSPLRDSPLHF.